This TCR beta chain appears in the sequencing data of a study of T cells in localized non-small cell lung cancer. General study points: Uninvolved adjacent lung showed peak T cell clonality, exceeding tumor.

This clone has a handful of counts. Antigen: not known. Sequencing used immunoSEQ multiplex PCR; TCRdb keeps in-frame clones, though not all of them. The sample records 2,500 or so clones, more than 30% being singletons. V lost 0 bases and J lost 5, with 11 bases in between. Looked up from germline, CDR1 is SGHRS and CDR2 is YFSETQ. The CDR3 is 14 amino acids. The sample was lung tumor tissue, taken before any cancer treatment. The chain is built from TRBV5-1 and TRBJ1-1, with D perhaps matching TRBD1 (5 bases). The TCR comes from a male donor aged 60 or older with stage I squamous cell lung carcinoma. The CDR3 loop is CASSLAGGGTEAFF. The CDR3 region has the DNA TGCGCCAGCAGCTTGGCCGGTGGGGGGACTGAAGCTTTCTTT.